This TCR beta chain comes out of a study of STAT3 mutations in large granular lymphocyte leukemia. The wider study: Roughly 44% of treated T-LGLL patients showed hematologic response to immunosuppression.

Trimming took 2 bases from V and 4 from J; bases not matched to a gene: 6. CDR1 is WNHNN and CDR2 is SYGVQD in the germline V gene (reference sequence). The CDR3 is made up of 16 amino acids. Overall study results and limits: Clonal expansion was inferred from samples taken at other timepoints. Every T-LGLL patient had at least one immunodominant TCRbeta clonotype. Suggested: STAT3 mutation was not the ancestral event for these clonal expansions.

TCRbeta libraries averaged around 41,000 productive templates per sample. Only in-frame clones appear in the TCRdb table, and some are missing; sequencing was by immunoSEQ multiplex PCR. The repertoire holds 15,000 to 20,000 clones, with 84% as singletons. A word on this clone: The antigen is undetermined.

The specimen sequenced was peripheral blood mononuclear cells. This chain links TRBV10-1 with TRBJ2-3, with 10 positions matching TRBD2. The TCR originated in a man aged 50 to 59 with T-cell large granular lymphocyte leukemia. Some clones in this sample may be carry-over from other donors' samples. CDR3 sequence (DNA): TGCGCCAGCAGTGAGCAGTCTAGCGGGGGTGCAGATACGCAGTATTTT. Its protein is CASSEQSSGGADTQYF.